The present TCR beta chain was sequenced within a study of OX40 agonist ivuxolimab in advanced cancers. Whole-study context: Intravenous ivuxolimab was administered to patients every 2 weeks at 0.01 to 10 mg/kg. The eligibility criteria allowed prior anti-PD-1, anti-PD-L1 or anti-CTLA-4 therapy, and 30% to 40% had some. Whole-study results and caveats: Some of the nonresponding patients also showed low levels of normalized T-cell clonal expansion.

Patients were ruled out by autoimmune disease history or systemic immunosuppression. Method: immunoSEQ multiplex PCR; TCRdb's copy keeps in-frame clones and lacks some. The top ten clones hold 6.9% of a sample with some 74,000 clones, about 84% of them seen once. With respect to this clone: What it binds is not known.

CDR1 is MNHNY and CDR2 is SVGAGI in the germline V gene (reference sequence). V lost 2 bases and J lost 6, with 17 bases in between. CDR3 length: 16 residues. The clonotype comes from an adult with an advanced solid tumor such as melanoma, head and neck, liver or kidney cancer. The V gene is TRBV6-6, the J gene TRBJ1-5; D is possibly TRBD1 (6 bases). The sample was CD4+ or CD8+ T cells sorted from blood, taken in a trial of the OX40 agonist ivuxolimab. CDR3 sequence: CASSYVSGGGSQPQHF. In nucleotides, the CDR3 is TGTGCCAGCAGTTACGTTTCGGGGGGCGGGAGTCAGCCCCAGCATTTT.